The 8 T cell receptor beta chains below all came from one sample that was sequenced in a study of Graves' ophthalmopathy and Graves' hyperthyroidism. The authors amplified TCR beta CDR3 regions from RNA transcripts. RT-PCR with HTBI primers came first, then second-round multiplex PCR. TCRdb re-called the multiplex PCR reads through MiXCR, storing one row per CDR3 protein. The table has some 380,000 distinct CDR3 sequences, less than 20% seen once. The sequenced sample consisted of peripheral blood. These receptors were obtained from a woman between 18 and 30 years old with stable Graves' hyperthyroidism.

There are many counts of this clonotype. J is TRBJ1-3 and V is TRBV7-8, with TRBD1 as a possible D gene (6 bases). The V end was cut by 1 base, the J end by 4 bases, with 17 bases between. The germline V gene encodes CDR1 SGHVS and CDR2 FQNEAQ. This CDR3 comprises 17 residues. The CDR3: CASSLVGGALVGNTIYF. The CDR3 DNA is TGTGCCAGCAGCTTAGTAGGGGGGGCGCTGGTCGGAAACACCATATATTTT.

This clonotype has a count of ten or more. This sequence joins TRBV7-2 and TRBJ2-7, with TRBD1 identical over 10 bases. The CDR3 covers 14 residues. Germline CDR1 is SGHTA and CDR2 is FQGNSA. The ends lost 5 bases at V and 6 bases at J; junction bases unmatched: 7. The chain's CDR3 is CASSETGGFSEQYF. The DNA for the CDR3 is TGTGCCAGCAGCGAGACAGGGGGCTTTTCCGAGCAGTACTTC.

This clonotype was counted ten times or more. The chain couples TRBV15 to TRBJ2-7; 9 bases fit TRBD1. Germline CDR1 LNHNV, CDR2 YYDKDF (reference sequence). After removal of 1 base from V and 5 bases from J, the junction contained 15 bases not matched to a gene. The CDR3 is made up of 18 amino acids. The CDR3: CATSRVGNTGTGTHEQYF. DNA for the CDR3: TGTGCCACCAGCAGAGTTGGGAATACCGGGACAGGGACCCACGAGCAGTACTTC.

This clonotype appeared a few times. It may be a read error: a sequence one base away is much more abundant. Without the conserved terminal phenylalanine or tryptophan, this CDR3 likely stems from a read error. The CDR3 loop is CSAPDRGSGNTIYS. The CDR3 DNA is TGCAGTGCCCCTGACCGGGGGTCAGGAAACACCATATATTCT. The gene calls are TRBV20-1 and TRBJ1-3; TRBD1 is a possible D gene (5 bases). V was shortened by 6 bases and J by 4 bases, with 16 bases between the two germline ends. CDR1 is DFQATT and CDR2 is SNEGSKA in the germline V gene (reference sequence). The CDR3 is 14 residues long.

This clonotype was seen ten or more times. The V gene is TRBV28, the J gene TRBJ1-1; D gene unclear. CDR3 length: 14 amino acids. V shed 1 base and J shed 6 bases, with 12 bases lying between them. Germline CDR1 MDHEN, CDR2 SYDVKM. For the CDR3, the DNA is TGTGCCAGCAGTTTATTGGGCCCAGTCCCTGAAGCTTTCTTT. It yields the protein CASSLLGPVPEAFF.

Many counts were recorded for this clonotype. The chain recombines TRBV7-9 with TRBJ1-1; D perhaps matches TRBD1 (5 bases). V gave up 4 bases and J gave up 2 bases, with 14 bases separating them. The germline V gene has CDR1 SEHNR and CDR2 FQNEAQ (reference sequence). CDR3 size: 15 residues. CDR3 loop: CASSSWGGDNTEAFF. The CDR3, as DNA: TGTGCCAGCAGCTCCTGGGGCGGGGATAACACTGAAGCTTTCTTT.

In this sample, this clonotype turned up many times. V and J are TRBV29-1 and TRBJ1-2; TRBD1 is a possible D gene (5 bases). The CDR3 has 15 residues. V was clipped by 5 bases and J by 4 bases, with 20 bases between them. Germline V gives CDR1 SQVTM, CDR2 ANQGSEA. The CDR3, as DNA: TGCAGCGTTACCCGCGGGACCGCAGGTTTCTATGGCTACACCTTC. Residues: CSVTRGTAGFYGYTF.

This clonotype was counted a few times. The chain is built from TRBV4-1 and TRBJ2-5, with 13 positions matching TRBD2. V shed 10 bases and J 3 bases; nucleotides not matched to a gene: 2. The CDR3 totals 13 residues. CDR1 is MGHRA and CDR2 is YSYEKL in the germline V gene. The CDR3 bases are TGCGCCACTACTAGCGGGGGGGAAGAGACCCAGTACTTC. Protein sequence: CATTSGGEETQYF.